The sequence of this T cell receptor beta chain was determined in a study of blood T cell repertoires in COVID-19. Assay: immunoSEQ multiplex PCR; the TCRdb copy retains only in-frame clones and omits some. This table has 400,000 to 500,000 clones, 70% to 90% appearing once. The TCR sequence derives from a woman younger than 30 who had been exposed to COVID-19. Sequencing used PBMCs or T cells enriched from blood (not recorded which).

In nucleotides, the CDR3 is TGTGCCAGCAATAAAAACGGACAGGGGGCGTACGAGCAGTACTTC. This encodes CASNKNGQGAYEQYF. The rearrangement links TRBV2 to TRBJ2-7; 11 bases are a match to TRBD1. The CDR3 covers 15 residues. Trimming took 7 bases from V and 4 from J; bases not matched to a gene: 9. Germline V gene data show CDR1 as SNHLY and CDR2 as FYNNEI.